The sequence of this T cell receptor (beta chain) was determined in a study of cytomegalovirus exposure and HLA in healthy donors. Study summary: One earlier analysis, a look at approximately 190 million T cells, found 100 million to 130 million unique TCR beta sequences. Points from the study as a whole: 164 TCR beta chains were listed as cytomegalovirus-associated. TCR beta V segments were, for the most part, productive about 90% or about 30% of the time in an earlier analysis. A later analysis reportedly found fewer N-insertions in an Asian-associated ancestry cluster than the roughly 700-donor mean.

As to this clone: Antigen specificity is unknown.

A multiplex PCR was run with 60 Vbeta primers and 13 Jbeta primers. TCRdb's copy holds only in-frame clones and misses some; the assay was immunoSEQ multiplex PCR. The table includes approximately 150,000 clones, about 74% detected once. The TCR sequence derives from a woman in her thirties or forties in good health and CMV-seronegative. Sequencing used PBMCs.

The CDR3 nucleotides are TGTGCCAGCAGCTTACCCCGACAGGGAACTACCTACGAGCAGTACTTC. This codes for CASSLPRQGTTYEQYF. The chain couples TRBV7-8 to TRBJ2-7; TRBD1 matches 7 bases. This CDR3 spans 16 amino acids. V lost 2 bases to trimming and J lost 2 bases; unmatched junction nucleotides: 9. CDR1 and CDR2 from the germline V gene are SGHVS and FQNEAQ.